This TCR beta chain came from a study of chemoradiotherapy in HPV16-positive cancers. CDR3 length equals 15 residues. Looked up from germline, CDR1 is SGHTS and CDR2 is YDEGEE. V shed 6 bases and J 8 bases; nucleotides not matched to a gene: 12. Findings of the study overall: In HPV16-positive patients, HPV-responsive T-cell expansion tracked better recurrence-free survival. Candidate HPV-specific clones and E7-related TCR motifs grew in tumor during treatment.

A note on this clone: As yet, its antigen is unknown.

Measured with immunoSEQ multiplex PCR; TCRdb has only the in-frame clones, and not every one. The sample has roughly 12,000 clones; more than 70% are singletons. Sample acquisition took place from a patient who underwent chemoradiotherapy. This sequence originates from a human donor with HPV-associated anogenital cancer. The rearrangement uses TRBV5-8 and TRBJ2-1, with TRBD1 matching 9 bases. CDR3 DNA sequence: TGTGCCAGCATAACAGGGGGCACTTGGTTATATGAGCAGTTCTTC. Amino acid sequence: CASITGGTWLYEQFF. Full variable domain (outside the CDR3, taken from reference TRBV5-8 and TRBJ2-1): EAGVTQSPTHLIKTRGQQATLRCSPISGHTSVYWYQQALGLGLQFLLWYDEGEERNRGNFPPRFSGRQFPNYSSELNVNALELEDSALYLCASITGGTWLYEQFFGPGTRLTVL.